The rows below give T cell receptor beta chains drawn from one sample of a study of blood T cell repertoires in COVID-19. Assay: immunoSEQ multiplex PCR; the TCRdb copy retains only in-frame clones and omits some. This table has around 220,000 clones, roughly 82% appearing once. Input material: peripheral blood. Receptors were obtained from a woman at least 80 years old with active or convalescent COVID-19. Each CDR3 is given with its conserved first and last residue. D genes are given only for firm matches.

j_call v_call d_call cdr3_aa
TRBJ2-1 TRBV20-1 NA CSASQMSPGHFYNEQFF
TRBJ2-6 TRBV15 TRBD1 CATSRKGTGGSGANVLTF
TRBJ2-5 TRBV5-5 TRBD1 CASSLTGDDATQYF
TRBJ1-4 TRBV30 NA CAWTPTGLYEKLFF
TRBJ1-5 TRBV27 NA CASSSGRGRYSNQPQHF
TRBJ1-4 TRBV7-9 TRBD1 CASSLAGTGAEKLFF
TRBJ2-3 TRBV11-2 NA CASSGGVITDTQYF
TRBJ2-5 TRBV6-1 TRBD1 CASSESQGEETQYF
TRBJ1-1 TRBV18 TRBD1 CASSPAQGVTEAFF
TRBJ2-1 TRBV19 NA CASSTPPVWGGPNEQFF
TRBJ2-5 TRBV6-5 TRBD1 CASRFTGVSETQYF
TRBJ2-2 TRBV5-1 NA CASRRTPSPTGELFF
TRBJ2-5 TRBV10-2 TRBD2 CASNSGGPWETQYF
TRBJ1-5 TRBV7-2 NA CASNTRGNQPQHF
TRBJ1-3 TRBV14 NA CASSTSSGNTIYF
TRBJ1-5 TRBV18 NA CASSRSGDQPQHF
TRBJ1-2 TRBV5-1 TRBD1 CASSPEITGGGYTF
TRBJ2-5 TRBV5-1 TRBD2 CASTTSGRGETQYF
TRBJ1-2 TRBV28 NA CASTQGGYGYTF
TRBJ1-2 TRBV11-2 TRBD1 CASSSWDREDYGYTF
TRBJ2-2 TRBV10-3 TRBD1 CAISESGQGYTLWAGELFF
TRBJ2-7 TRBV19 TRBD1 CASSRDRGTYEQYF
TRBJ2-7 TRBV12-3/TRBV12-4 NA CASRGLGQYEQYF
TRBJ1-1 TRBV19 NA CASSQTISGAFF
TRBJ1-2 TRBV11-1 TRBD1 CASSLGQNYGYTF
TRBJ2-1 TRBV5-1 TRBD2 CASSLERGWGNEQFF
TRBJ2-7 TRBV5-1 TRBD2 CASSLDSGGPREQYF
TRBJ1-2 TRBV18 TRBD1 CASSPPGTGEGGYTF
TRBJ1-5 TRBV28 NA CASRPAGSPQPQHF
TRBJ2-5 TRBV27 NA CASRPSFQETQYF
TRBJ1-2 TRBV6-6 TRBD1 CASNLGTGVGGYTF
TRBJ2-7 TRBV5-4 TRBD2 CASSPTSGYEQYF
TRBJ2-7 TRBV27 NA CASSGLADTSYYEQYF
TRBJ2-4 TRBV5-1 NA CASSLAPTGSGIQYF
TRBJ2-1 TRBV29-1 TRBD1 CSVKGTGNYNEQFF
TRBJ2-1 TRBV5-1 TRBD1 CASSNRGRLWNEQFF
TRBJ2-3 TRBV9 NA CASSSRQAYSTDTQYF
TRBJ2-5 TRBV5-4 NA CASNNNRGALETQYF
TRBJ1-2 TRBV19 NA CASTPAGRGYGYTF
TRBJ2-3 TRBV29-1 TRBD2 CSARTGGDTQYF
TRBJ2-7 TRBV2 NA CASKGSRGSYEQYF
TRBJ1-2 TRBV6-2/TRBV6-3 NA CASSYSEDYGYTF